The rows below give T cell receptor beta chains drawn from one sample of a study of identifying expanded T cells in peripheral blood. The protocol was immunoSEQ multiplex PCR, while the TCRdb copy is restricted to in-frame clones and leaves out a portion. The sample lists about 110,000 clones, about 88% occurring once. What was sequenced was blood. The source is a person aged 18-70 years in good health. Each CDR3 is given with its conserved first and last residue. A D gene is named only where the DNA matches it firmly. Where a row states a size, it is once, few, many or the class of an expanded clone; other rows omit it.

cdr3_aa cdr3_nt j_call d_call cdr3_length clone_size v_call
CASSLQGDSGHQPQHF TGTGCCAGCAGCCTCCAGGGGGACTCGGGCCATCAGCCCCAGCATTTT TRBJ1-5 TRBD1 16 - TRBV7-8
CASSWGQGTDTQYF TGCGCCAGCAGCTGGGGACAGGGGACAGATACGCAGTATTTT TRBJ2-3 TRBD1 14 - TRBV5-1
CASSNSGDQPQHF TGCGCCAGCAGCAATTCGGGGGATCAGCCCCAGCATTTT TRBJ1-5 - 13 few TRBV4-1
CASSPAVGQPQHF TGTGCCAGCTCACCGGCGGTTGGCCAGCCCCAGCATTTT TRBJ1-5 - 13 - TRBV18
CASSSGGAGGNTEAFF TGTGCCAGCAGTTCCGGAGGTGCAGGGGGTAACACTGAAGCTTTCTTT TRBJ1-1 TRBD1 16 - TRBV6-6
CASSQLRGNSYEQYF TGTGCCAGCAGCCAGTTAAGGGGGAACTCCTACGAGCAGTACTTC TRBJ2-7 - 15 - TRBV4-2
CAISDRGRAYSSYEQYF TGTGCCATCAGTGATAGGGGCCGGGCCTACAGCTCCTACGAGCAGTACTTC TRBJ2-7 - 17 - TRBV10-3
CASSVVVTVRVETQYF TGTGCCAGCAGCGTAGTGGTGACGGTAAGGGTAGAGACCCAGTACTTC TRBJ2-5 - 16 - TRBV9
CASSVGDNTEAFF TGTGCCAGCAGTGTTGGGGACAACACTGAAGCTTTCTTT TRBJ1-1 - 13 once TRBV2
CASSGVAGQDTQYF TGTGCCAGCAGTGGGGTAGCGGGACAAGATACGCAGTATTTT TRBJ2-3 TRBD2 14 - TRBV6-1
CASSFGQIYNSPLHF TGTGCCAGCAGCTTCGGACAAATCTATAATTCACCCCTCCACTTT TRBJ1-6 - 15 - TRBV6-5
CASSETRGGTEAFF TGTGCCAGCAGTGAAACAAGGGGGGGCACTGAAGCTTTCTTT TRBJ1-1 - 14 - TRBV6-1
CASSYAQTDEKLFF TGTGCCAGCAGTTACGCCCAGACAGATGAAAAACTGTTTTTT TRBJ1-4 - 14 - TRBV6-6
CASSEWTSGRYNEQFF TGTGCCAGCAGTGAGTGGACTAGCGGGAGATACAATGAGCAGTTCTTC TRBJ2-1 TRBD2 16 - TRBV2
CASTTSRTSTDTQYF TGTGCCAGCACAACTAGCAGAACTAGCACAGATACGCAGTATTTT TRBJ2-3 - 15 - TRBV7-9
CASSRTGAQEGAFGYTF TGCGCCAGCAGTCGGACGGGCGCACAAGAGGGGGCGTTTGGCTACACCTTC TRBJ1-2 TRBD1 17 - TRBV10-2
CASRWLGADTQYF TGTGCCAGCAGATGGTTGGGTGCAGATACGCAGTATTTT TRBJ2-3 - 13 once TRBV11-1
CASSVGGFSYNEQFF TGTGCCAGCAGCGTAGGAGGGTTCTCCTACAATGAGCAGTTCTTC TRBJ2-1 - 15 - TRBV9
CSVEWASTDTQYF TGCAGCGTTGAATGGGCTAGCACAGATACGCAGTATTTT TRBJ2-3 - 13 - TRBV29-1
CASSPSPQGGFQETQYF TGTGCCAGCAGCCCCTCCCCGCAGGGGGGTTTCCAAGAGACCCAGTACTTC TRBJ2-5 - 17 - TRBV9
CASSLVKWGRRTDTQYF TGTGCCAGCAGCTTGGTGAAATGGGGCAGACGCACAGATACGCAGTATTTT TRBJ2-3 - 17 - TRBV5-4
CASSPGLGYGNTIYF TGTGCCAGCAGCCCGGGCCTAGGATATGGAAACACCATATATTTT TRBJ1-3 - 15 - TRBV5-5
CASSQEGGRADTQYF TGCGCCAGCAGCCAAGAAGGGGGCAGGGCTGATACGCAGTATTTT TRBJ2-3 TRBD1 15 - TRBV4-1
CASSLSGGRAGDEQFF TGTGCCAGCAGCTTATCAGGCGGGAGGGCCGGCGATGAGCAGTTCTTC TRBJ2-1 TRBD2 16 - TRBV7-8
CAWVGSPGQGWYEQYF TGTGCCTGGGTTGGTAGTCCGGGACAGGGGTGGTACGAGCAGTACTTC TRBJ2-7 TRBD1 16 once TRBV30
CASTRTGGTDTQYF TGTGCCAGTACCAGGACAGGAGGCACAGATACGCAGTATTTT TRBJ2-3 TRBD1 14 - TRBV19
CASSPGGATNEKLFF TGTGCCAGCAGCCCCGGGGGAGCAACTAATGAAAAACTGTTTTTT TRBJ1-4 - 15 few TRBV6-5
CASSQDRDYEQYF TGTGCCAGCAGCCAAGATCGAGATTACGAGCAGTACTTC TRBJ2-7 - 13 few TRBV14
CASSPFRDGNTIYF TGTGCCAGCTCACCGTTCAGGGATGGAAACACCATATATTTT TRBJ1-3 - 14 - TRBV18
CASSPQTGNGYTF TGTGCCAGCAGCCCACAGACAGGGAACGGCTACACCTTC TRBJ1-2 TRBD1 13 - TRBV9
CASSLAGTANYGYTF TGTGCCAGCAGCTTGGCCGGGACAGCTAACTATGGCTACACCTTC TRBJ1-2 TRBD1 15 - TRBV5-5
CASSVQGVGEQYF TGTGCCAGCAGTGTTCAGGGGGTAGGCGAGCAGTACTTC TRBJ2-7 TRBD1 13 - TRBV2
CASSPDSMNTEAFF TGTGCCAGCAGCCCCGACAGCATGAACACTGAAGCTTTCTTT TRBJ1-1 - 14 - TRBV7-2
CASSGDRDRESTDTQYF TGTGCCAGCAGTGGTGACCGGGACAGGGAAAGCACAGATACGCAGTATTTT TRBJ2-3 TRBD1 17 once TRBV25-1
CSVHLAGEIETQYF TGCAGCGTGCACTTAGCGGGGGAGATAGAGACCCAGTACTTC TRBJ2-5 TRBD2 14 - TRBV29-1
CASSDPTSGENTGELFF TGTGCCAGCAGTGATCCGACTAGCGGGGAGAACACCGGGGAGCTGTTTTTT TRBJ2-2 TRBD2 17 - TRBV25-1
CASSIRRGTYEQYF TGTGCCAGTAGTATTCGGCGGGGTACCTACGAGCAGTACTTC TRBJ2-7 - 14 once TRBV19
CASTEEGLGTQYF TGTGCCAGCACGGAAGAGGGGCTGGGGACCCAGTACTTC TRBJ2-5 - 13 - TRBV6-5
CASSQDGAGYMETQYF TGCGCCAGCAGCCAAGATGGGGCAGGGTATATGGAGACCCAGTACTTC TRBJ2-5 - 16 - TRBV5-4
CASSSGAISYEQYF TGTGCCAGCAGTTCGGGGGCAATCTCCTACGAGCAGTACTTC TRBJ2-7 - 14 - TRBV27
CSVVPDGTEAFF TGCAGCGTTGTCCCGGATGGGACTGAAGCTTTCTTT TRBJ1-1 - 12 - TRBV29-1
CASSYGAGVNTIYF TGTGCCAGCAGTTACGGGGCGGGCGTGAACACCATATATTTT TRBJ1-3 - 14 few TRBV6-5
CASSAGTAPEAFF TGTGCCAGCAGCGCGGGGACGGCTCCTGAAGCTTTCTTT TRBJ1-1 - 13 - TRBV5-4
CASSVRADTGELFF TGCGCCAGCAGTGTTAGGGCGGACACCGGGGAGCTGTTTTTT TRBJ2-2 - 14 - TRBV10-2
CASSRDRVAHEQYF TGCGCCAGCAGCCGAGACAGGGTTGCCCACGAGCAGTACTTC TRBJ2-7 TRBD1 14 - TRBV4-1
CASSLTTGDTGELFF TGTGCCAGCAGCTTAACCACAGGGGACACCGGGGAGCTGTTTTTT TRBJ2-2 TRBD1 15 - TRBV7-3
CASSPMGTANSPLHF TGTGCCAGCAGTCCCATGGGGACGGCAAATTCACCCCTCCACTTT TRBJ1-6 - 15 - TRBV27
CASSDGQANTGELFF TGCGCCAGCAGTGACGGACAGGCGAACACCGGGGAGCTGTTTTTT TRBJ2-2 TRBD1 15 - TRBV10-1
CASSLVQDLAKNIQYF TGTGCCAGCAGTTTGGTCCAGGACCTAGCCAAAAACATTCAGTACTTC TRBJ2-4 - 16 few TRBV28
CASSLRWAGNEKLFF TGTGCCAGCAGCCTACGGTGGGCAGGGAATGAAAAACTGTTTTTT TRBJ1-4 - 15 - TRBV6-1